These T cell receptor beta chains were read from a single sample in a study of OX40 agonist ivuxolimab in advanced cancers. Sequenced by immunoSEQ multiplex PCR; TCRdb stores in-frame clones only, minus some. Of around 50,000 clones detected, roughly 90% appear once; the ten largest clones hold around half. This sample comprised CD4+ or CD8+ T cells sorted from blood, obtained in a trial of the OX40 agonist ivuxolimab. The receptors originated from an adult with an advanced solid tumor such as melanoma, head and neck, liver or kidney cancer. CDR3s include the opening cysteine and the closing phenylalanine or tryptophan. The D gene is left open where the match is weak. Part of the rows lack a size; the others show once, few, many or a class for expanded clones.

abundance	v_gene	d_gene	len	j_gene	CDR3aa	CDR3nt
.	TRBV2	.	12	TRBJ1-4	CASTQGEEKLFF	TGTGCCAGCACACAGGGAGAGGAAAAACTGTTTTTT
.	TRBV15	.	12	TRBJ2-3	CATTDRTDTQYF	TGTGCCACCACCGACCGCACAGATACGCAGTATTTT
.	TRBV5-8	.	9	TRBJ2-5	CASSLVQYF	TGTGCCAGCAGCTTGGTACAGTACTTC
.	TRBV19	.	15	TRBJ1-2	CASRIDTTPGFGYTF	TGTGCCAGTCGCATTGACACGACCCCGGGGTTTGGCTACACCTTC
medium-sized	TRBV20-1	TRBD1	10	TRBJ2-1	CSAETGGQFF	TGCAGTGCAGAAACAGGGGGGCAGTTCTTC
.	TRBV9	TRBD2	16	TRBJ2-1	CASSVGLRGSDNEQFF	TGTGCCAGCAGCGTAGGTTTGCGGGGGAGCGACAATGAGCAGTTCTTC
.	TRBV9	.	13	TRBJ2-3	CASSGGRTDTQYF	TGTGCCAGCAGCGGGGGCCGCACAGATACGCAGTATTTT
.	TRBV11-2	.	17	TRBJ2-7	CASSLLWVLGGNYEQYF	TGTGCCAGCAGTCTCCTCTGGGTTTTAGGGGGAAACTACGAGCAGTACTTC
.	TRBV18	.	15	TRBJ2-6	CASSAGDSGANVLTF	TGTGCCAGCTCAGCAGGGGACTCTGGGGCCAACGTCCTGACTTTC
.	TRBV13	TRBD2	14	TRBJ2-3	CASRYGGGTDTQYF	TGTGCCAGCAGATACGGGGGGGGCACAGATACGCAGTATTTT
once	TRBV4-2	.	12	TRBJ1-1	CASSHLGAEAFF	TGTGCCAGCAGCCATCTAGGGGCTGAAGCTTTCTTT
.	TRBV4-2	TRBD1	18	TRBJ1-1	CASSQDRRDRVGNTEAFF	TGTGCCAGCAGCCAAGATCGGAGGGACAGGGTTGGAAACACTGAAGCTTTCTTT
once	TRBV15	TRBD1	18	TRBJ1-3	CATSRSTGFGASGNTIYF	TGTGCCACCAGCAGATCGACAGGGTTCGGAGCGTCTGGAAACACCATATATTTT
.	TRBV27	.	13	TRBJ1-2	CASSFWGSNGYTF	TGTGCCAGCAGTTTTTGGGGCTCTAATGGCTACACCTTC
.	TRBV27	.	16	TRBJ2-7	CASSLEMGLLSYEQYF	TGTGCCAGCAGTTTAGAAATGGGACTCCTATCCTACGAGCAGTACTTC
.	TRBV2	.	13	TRBJ2-7	CASGGGFSYEQYF	TGTGCCAGCGGGGGTGGCTTTTCCTACGAGCAGTACTTC
.	TRBV11-2	.	12	TRBJ2-7	CASSLVGSEQYF	TGTGCCAGCAGCTTAGTCGGGTCCGAGCAGTACTTC
.	TRBV12-5	TRBD1	16	TRBJ2-5	CASGLAGTGGEETQYF	TGTGCTAGTGGTTTGGCGGGGACAGGGGGGGAAGAGACCCAGTACTTC
.	TRBV7-9	TRBD1	16	TRBJ1-2	CASSLSPGGGRSGYTF	TGTGCCAGCAGCTTATCCCCAGGGGGCGGACGGAGTGGCTACACCTTC
.	TRBV5-4	.	17	TRBJ2-3	CASSFTGLGQGTDTQYF	TGTGCCAGCAGCTTTACCGGACTGGGTCAAGGCACAGATACGCAGTATTTT
.	TRBV4-2	.	17	TRBJ1-6	CASSQDGLGRLFDPLHF	TGTGCCAGCAGCCAGGACGGGCTAGGCCGACTGTTCGATCCCCTCCACTTT
.	TRBV6-6	.	14	TRBJ2-4	CASMGRLTKNIQYF	TGTGCCAGCATGGGACGGCTGACCAAAAACATTCAGTACTTC
.	TRBV6-5	.	12	TRBJ1-2	CASTTQSDGYTF	TGTGCCAGCACGACTCAGTCTGATGGCTACACCTTC